This is a list of T cell receptor beta chains from one sample in a study of blood T cell repertoires in COVID-19. Some clones are missing from TCRdb's copy, which holds only in-frame ones; the method was immunoSEQ multiplex PCR. In the table there are roughly 100,000 clones, more than 75% of which are singletons. Sequencing was done on a sample of peripheral blood. These TCRs come from a man aged 45-65 years with acute or convalescent COVID-19. Each CDR3 is given with its conserved first and last residue. The D gene is left open where the match is weak. Size values are once, few and many counts, or a class for expanded clones, and some rows have none.

clone size	V gene	D gene	J gene	CDR3 DNA	CDR3 protein
-	TRBV28	TRBD1	TRBJ2-1	TGTGCCAGCAGGTCCGGGACAGGGGACAATGAGCAGTTCTTC	CASRSGTGDNEQFF
-	TRBV10-3	TRBD2	TRBJ2-7	TGTGCCATCAGTGACCCGCGACTAGCGGGGTTCTTCAAGCAGTACTTC	CAISDPRLAGFFKQYF
-	TRBV5-1	TRBD1	TRBJ2-2	TGCGCCAGCAGCTCCGGGACAGGGGAAACCGGGGAGCTGTTTTTT	CASSSGTGETGELFF
-	TRBV4-2	-	TRBJ2-2	TGTGCCAGCAGCCAAGAGACCGGACAGACCGGGGAGCTGTTTTTT	CASSQETGQTGELFF
few	TRBV19	TRBD1	TRBJ2-7	TGTGCCAGTTCCCCGGGACAGCTCTACGAGCAGTACTTC	CASSPGQLYEQYF
once	TRBV7-9	-	TRBJ1-1	TGTGCCAGCAGCTTCACTTCCGGGGTGGTAGCTTTCTTT	CASSFTSGVVAFF
-	TRBV9	TRBD2	TRBJ2-1	TGTGCCAGCAGCGACCCCGGGACTAGCGGCTACAATGAGCAGTTCTTC	CASSDPGTSGYNEQFF
once	TRBV5-4	-	TRBJ2-7	TGTGCCAGCAGCAACACCGGGAAACCGTACGAGCAGTACTTC	CASSNTGKPYEQYF
few	TRBV3-1/TRBV3-2	-	TRBJ1-1	TGTGCCAGCAGCCGTCGAGGAGACCTGAACACTGAAGCTTTCTTT	CASSRRGDLNTEAFF
-	TRBV6-4	-	TRBJ2-3	TGTGCCAGCAGCGCCTCCGAGGGTAACACAGATACGCAGTATTTT	CASSASEGNTDTQYF
-	TRBV6-2/TRBV6-3	TRBD1	TRBJ1-2	TGTGCCAGCAGTTACCCCCCGGACAGGATCTATGGCTACACCTTC	CASSYPPDRIYGYTF
-	TRBV5-1	-	TRBJ2-4	TGCGCCAGCAGCGCTGGGACATCTGCCAAAAACATTCAGTACTTC	CASSAGTSAKNIQYF
-	TRBV7-9	-	TRBJ2-3	TGTGCCAGCAGCTTACAGCAGGGGATTTATAGCACAGATACGCAGTATTTT	CASSLQQGIYSTDTQYF
-	TRBV18	TRBD1	TRBJ2-1	TGTGCCAGCTCACCACCAGGGACAGGGGGATACAATGAGCAGTTCTTC	CASSPPGTGGYNEQFF
-	TRBV2	-	TRBJ1-2	TGTGCCAGCAGTCCATATTTGCAGGGCTATGGCTACACCTTC	CASSPYLQGYGYTF
-	TRBV18	TRBD1	TRBJ2-1	TGTGCCAGCTCACCACCGGGACAGGGCTACAATGAGCAGTTCTTC	CASSPPGQGYNEQFF
few	TRBV29-1	TRBD2	TRBJ2-7	TGCAGCGTTGAAGATCCTGGCGGGAGCTCCTACGAGCAGTACTTC	CSVEDPGGSSYEQYF
-	TRBV2	-	TRBJ1-5	TGTGCCAGCAAGGACATCGATAGCAATCAGCCCCAGCATTTT	CASKDIDSNQPQHF
-	TRBV7-2	TRBD2	TRBJ2-7	TGTGCCAGCAGCCTCGGACTAGCGGGAGGGCCGCACTACGAGCAGTACTTC	CASSLGLAGGPHYEQYF
-	TRBV7-2	TRBD2	TRBJ2-2	TGTGCCAGCAGCTTATATGGCGGGAGAGGAGCCGGGGAGCTGTTTTTT	CASSLYGGRGAGELFF
-	TRBV5-1	-	TRBJ2-7	TGCGCCAGCAGCTTGGGGGTCCAGGGTAAATCGAACGAGCAGTACTTC	CASSLGVQGKSNEQYF
-	TRBV19	TRBD1	TRBJ1-6	TGTGCCTCCCACCGGGGGACAGCAGGTTCACCCCTCCACTTT	CASHRGTAGSPLHF
few	TRBV11-2	-	TRBJ2-3	TGTGCCAGCACCAAAACGCGGAGCACAGATACGCAGTATTTT	CASTKTRSTDTQYF
-	TRBV30	-	TRBJ2-1	TGTGCCTGGACTTCTACTTTCAATGAGCAGTTCTTC	CAWTSTFNEQFF
-	TRBV28	TRBD1	TRBJ2-7	TGTGCCAGCAGTCGACGACAGGGACATTGGTACGAGCAGTACTTC	CASSRRQGHWYEQYF
-	TRBV18	TRBD1	TRBJ1-1	TGTGCCAGCTCACCACAGGACAGGGGGCGAACTGAAGCTTTCTTT	CASSPQDRGRTEAFF
-	TRBV12-3/TRBV12-4	-	TRBJ2-5	TGTGCCAGCAGTTTCGGCCGAGGAGAGACCCAGTACTTC	CASSFGRGETQYF
once	TRBV11-2	TRBD2	TRBJ2-7	TGTGCCAGCAGCTTAGGAGTAGCGGGAGTTGGGCTGTACTTC	CASSLGVAGVGLYF
-	TRBV7-9	-	TRBJ2-1	TGTGCCAGCAGCCCTCTTTTTTGGGGGGGCCACAATGAGCAGTTCTTC	CASSPLFWGGHNEQFF
-	TRBV28	TRBD1	TRBJ2-7	TGTGCCAGCAGCCCCTGGGGCGGGACAGGGAGCGACGAGCAGTACTTC	CASSPWGGTGSDEQYF
few	TRBV19	-	TRBJ1-4	TGTGCCAGTAGTATGGCGGGGGCGCGAGAAAAACTGTTTTTT	CASSMAGAREKLFF
-	TRBV6-5	-	TRBJ2-3	TGTGCCAGCAGTTACTTAACGGGGGATACGCAGTATTTT	CASSYLTGDTQYF
few	TRBV2	-	TRBJ2-3	TGTGCCAGCAGTGCAGTCACAGATACGCAGTATTTT	CASSAVTDTQYF
-	TRBV11-3	-	TRBJ2-7	TGTGCCAGCAGCTTGGCCAGAGGCGAGCAGTACTTC	CASSLARGEQYF
-	TRBV28	TRBD2	TRBJ2-5	TGTGCCAGCAGTTTCGGAGCGGGGGGAGAGACCCAGTACTTC	CASSFGAGGETQYF
-	TRBV24-1	-	TRBJ2-2	TGTGCCACCAGTGACCGTTACACCGGGGAGCTGTTTTTT	CATSDRYTGELFF
-	TRBV5-1	-	TRBJ2-2	TGCGCCAGCAGCTCCCTCACGGGGTTCTCGAACACCGGGGAGCTGTTTTTT	CASSSLTGFSNTGELFF
few	TRBV5-1	TRBD1	TRBJ2-2	TGCGCCAGCAGCTTTGTACAGGGGGCTTCGGCCGGGGAGCTGTTTTTT	CASSFVQGASAGELFF
-	TRBV30	-	TRBJ2-4	TGTGCCTGGAGTGTCTCGGGGTCCAAAAACATTCAGTACTTC	CAWSVSGSKNIQYF
-	TRBV4-1	-	TRBJ1-4	TGCGCCAGCAGCCAAGTTTCCGGGAATGAAAAACTGTTTTTT	CASSQVSGNEKLFF
-	TRBV5-6	-	TRBJ2-3	TGTGCCAGCAGCTTATGGACTACTTGGGGGCAGTATTTT	CASSLWTTWGQYF
-	TRBV19	-	TRBJ2-7	TGTGCCAGTAGTATACAGGGAAACGAGCAGTACTTC	CASSIQGNEQYF
-	TRBV15	-	TRBJ1-5	TGTGCCACCAGCAGAGAACAGGCCCCAAATCAGCCCCAGCATTTT	CATSREQAPNQPQHF
once	TRBV4-1	TRBD2	TRBJ2-1	TGCGCCAGCAGCCCCGGGACTAGCGTAAATGAGCAGTTCTTC	CASSPGTSVNEQFF
-	TRBV24-1	-	TRBJ2-1	TGTGCCACCAGTGACCCAAGCGGCAGCTCCTACAATGAGCAGTTCTTC	CATSDPSGSSYNEQFF
-	TRBV10-3	TRBD2	TRBJ2-1	TGTGCCATCAGTGAGAGGCGGGAGGCCTCGGATGAGCAGTTCTTC	CAISERREASDEQFF
-	TRBV5-1	TRBD1	TRBJ1-5	TGCGCCAGCCGTCCCGGGACAGTTAATCAGCCCCAGCATTTT	CASRPGTVNQPQHF
-	TRBV28	-	TRBJ2-5	TGTGCCAGCAGTTTACGAGAGACCCAGTACTTC	CASSLRETQYF
-	TRBV19	-	TRBJ2-3	TGTGCCAGTAGTCAGCGTCTAGACACAGATACGCAGTATTTT	CASSQRLDTDTQYF
-	TRBV6-4	-	TRBJ2-3	TGTGCCAGCAGCGGGGCGGGGCAGGACACAGATACGCAGTATTTT	CASSGAGQDTDTQYF
-	TRBV4-2	TRBD1	TRBJ2-2	TGTGCCAGCAGCCATGGACAGGGGGCGGGCACCGGGGAGCTGTTTTTT	CASSHGQGAGTGELFF
-	TRBV5-4	-	TRBJ2-5	TGTGCCAGCAGCGGACGGGTTCTAGCGAACCAAGAGACCCAGTACTTC	CASSGRVLANQETQYF
-	TRBV5-1	TRBD1	TRBJ2-3	TGCGCCAGCAGCTTTCGGCAGGGGGCCGCAGATACGCAGTATTTT	CASSFRQGAADTQYF
-	TRBV29-1	TRBD1	TRBJ2-1	TGCAGCGCGCCCCAACAGGGGCATGAGCAGTTCTTC	CSAPQQGHEQFF
-	TRBV5-8	-	TRBJ1-2	TGTGCCAGCAGCTTGACGGGACACCCTAACTATGGCTACACCTTC	CASSLTGHPNYGYTF
-	TRBV4-1	-	TRBJ1-2	TGCGCCAGCAGCCAAAGAGACGGGGATGGCTACACCTTC	CASSQRDGDGYTF
-	TRBV6-5	-	TRBJ2-7	TGTGCCAGCAGTTACTTCCCTAGCTACGAGCAGTACTTC	CASSYFPSYEQYF
-	TRBV7-9	TRBD1	TRBJ1-6	TGTGCCAGCAGCCCTATCCGGGACAGGTATAATTCACCCCTCCACTTT	CASSPIRDRYNSPLHF
-	TRBV24-1	TRBD2	TRBJ2-1	TGTGCCACCAGTGATTTTAGGCGGGGTGGGCTAGCGGGAGGTGAGCAGTTCTTC	CATSDFRRGGLAGGEQFF